This TCR beta chain was sequenced in a study of Graves' ophthalmopathy and Graves' hyperthyroidism (dated by TCRdb to the late 2010s). For context, the study as a whole: Peripheral blood samples were taken at the time of initial diagnosis, before any treatment was given. To tell Graves' ophthalmopathy apart from Graves' hyperthyroidism, and to predict which patients would progress to ophthalmopathy, the study relied on TCR beta repertoire signatures. In total, around 140 blood samples were TCR-sequenced: roughly 45 ophthalmopathy, some 75 hyperthyroidism and about 17 hyperthyroidism-to-ophthalmopathy patients. A discovery set of about a hundred patients (43 ophthalmopathy, just over 55 stable hyperthyroidism) was enrolled to explore V-J signatures distinguishing ophthalmopathy from hyperthyroidism. An independent validation cohort comprised about 20 hyperthyroidism patients and 15 to 17 patients who later progressed from hyperthyroidism to ophthalmopathy. In more than five hyperthyroidism patients, T-cell repertoires of thyroid tissue and blood were compared. Following sampling, methimazole starting at 30 mg daily was administered to hyperthyroidism patients, and high-dose intravenous methylprednisolone was administered to ophthalmopathy patients. The 75 to 100 discovery patients were randomly divided into training and test sets at a 7:3 ratio. Beyond this particular receptor, the publication reports: Sample size was not statistically predetermined, and group allocation was not concealed from the investigators. Most expanded thyroid clonotypes with frequency above 0.001 were also detected in blood, suggesting blood repertoires may reflect the thyroid immune response. In validation, the model predicted ophthalmopathy progression with over 60% sensitivity and 72.22% specificity; 12 predicted patients were CT-confirmed with GO in a median of roughly 6.8 months. In cross-validation, the 13-signature model distinguished ophthalmopathy from stable hyperthyroidism with about 90% sensitivity and approximately 81% specificity, and in the test set the corresponding values were roughly 80% and 76%.

This clonotype has a handful of counts. Its antigen target is currently unknown. A read error may account for a junction end that differs from germline. Hyperthyroidism was considered stable if no progression to ophthalmopathy occurred within 18 months of follow-up. Hyperthyroidism patients were newly diagnosed, with disease duration under 2 months, and aged 18 to 65 years. Patients were excluded if they had other autoimmune diseases, uncontrolled infections, pregnancy or lactation. Diagnosis was based on clinical symptoms, serum thyroxine, TRAb, thyroid ultrasound and orbital computed tomography. Ficoll-Paque density gradient centrifugation was used to isolate PBMCs from 9.5 to 10 ml of fresh peripheral blood. Trizol reagent was used to extract the total RNA, and its quality was then checked on an Agilent 2100 Bioanalyzer. For repertoire sequencing, TCR beta CDR3 regions were amplified from RNA transcripts. HTBI primers and the Qiagen OneStep RT-PCR kit were used in a first-round RT-PCR, which was followed by a second-round multiplex PCR, size selection and purification. Libraries were sequenced on an Illumina HiSeq2000 using paired-end 100 bp reads. In the source study's methods: SOAPnuke was used to process the reads, throwing out any read that had adapters, had uncalled bases, had a mean Phred below 15, or lacked an exact constant-primer or identifier match. COPE v1.2.5 was used to merge high-quality paired reads. Unique nucleotide sequences were defined as clonotypes and aligned to IMGT TRB V, D and J references using MiTCR v1.1. The analysis was limited to V-J combinations with a frequency above 0.0001, which together covered just over 98% of the repertoires. For each V-J combination, a TCR clonal expansion and chaos score was defined as F50 clonal expansion divided by the chaos observed in the TCRdist matrix. Welch's t-statistics and random forest were used to narrow the features down to 10 to 15 V-J combinations, which were then fed into a naive Bayes classifier. Thyroid-blood repertoire similarity was quantified with the Morisita-Horn index. The public reads were run again by TCRdb, first through fastp at Q25 and then through MiXCR, and only productive beta chains were kept. Every distinct CDR3 protein forms one entry, paired with its most common genes and DNA. The V and J calls were determined by TCRdb, not by the authors. For this sample there are hundreds of thousands of distinct CDR3 sequences; 21% appear just once. Around 3.2% of the sample belongs to the ten largest clones.

This TCR derives from a woman aged 18 to 35 with stable Graves' hyperthyroidism. Donor details come from another sample of the same person, matched by shared clones. Sequenced input: peripheral blood.

The nucleotides are TGTACCAGCAGTGTGGGACTACTTCCCACCTACGAGCAGTACTTC. Its protein is CTSSVGLLPTYEQYF. This receptor chain uses TRBV6-1 and TRBJ2-7, and TRBD2 aligns with 7 junction nucleotides. The germline V gene specifies MNHNS as CDR1 and SASEGT as CDR2. Taken from cysteine to phenylalanine, the CDR3 has 15 residues. The only DNA kept is the CDR3, 45 bases in frame from the first base.